This T cell receptor (beta chain) was sequenced in a study of cytomegalovirus exposure and HLA in healthy donors (dated by TCRdb to the late 2010s). Background for the entire study: An earlier analysis of several hundred of the donors reported over 250 Gb of sequence data and 117 million unique TCR beta sequences obtained from approximately 180 million T cells. Genome-wide SNP genotypes for about 60% of the 666 donors were used in a later genetic analysis, which treated that subset as a discovery cohort. The T cell repertoires of under 700 subjects were profiled by immunosequencing and related to cytomegalovirus serostatus. The genetic ancestry cluster associated with self-reported Caucasian donors included about 84% of the roughly 390 genotyped donors. On average, 235,054 unique TCR beta nucleotide sequences were sequenced per donor among a few hundred genotyped donors of the cohort, with around 19% of those sequences being non-productive. Typing coverage varied by locus: roughly 620-640 donors for A, B, C, DRB1 and DQB1; approximately 500 for DQA1; more than 600 for DPA1; around 490 for DPB1. Rather than drawing on any new phenotypic data, the later analysis identified candidate immune exposures from TCR beta sequences and the way those sequences occurred across donors. Alongside the repertoire data, information on donor age, sex, ethnicity and CMV serostatus was compiled. An earlier analysis of 587 of the donors used high-throughput TCR beta sequencing to judge whether each TCR beta V gene segment behaved as functional or pseudogenic. Every discovery cohort repertoire had been produced on one sequencing platform. Roughly 290 gigabases of sequencing data and roughly 80 million unique TCR sequences made up an early release that covered several hundred HLA-typed donors. In addition to the first cohort of 666 subjects, a separate validation cohort of 120 different subjects was used. A later analysis re-analyzed previously published TCR beta repertoires from 600 to 850 donors and added high-resolution HLA genotyping to study TCR occurrence patterns. The study aimed to test whether signatures of past pathogen exposure could be identified by cataloging public T cell receptors. Class I and class II HLA loci were covered by the typing at four-digit resolution. To predict cytomegalovirus infection status, the study brought together high-throughput TCR immunosequencing, statistical association of individual TCRs with disease status, and machine learning. A few DR-DQ haplotypes were treated as single units for association and clustering because of strong linkage in the cohort. Points the paper makes about the study in general: Because counts were too low, around 17 rarely observed V segments, including chromosome 9 orphons, were left out of the earlier analysis of over 550 of the donors. The presence/absence analyses assumed that sequencing depth was roughly uniform across donors, and that assumption may not be true. In a later analysis, TCR association rates were found to vary across HLA loci, with the most associated TCRs seen for DRB1 alleles and the fewest for HLA-C alleles. A further reported finding was that TCR beta sequences accurately predicted the HLA-A and HLA-B alleles for most subjects in the first cohort. The study gave a list of about 160 TCR beta chains associated with cytomegalovirus. A later analysis reported that several top co-occurrence clusters appeared linked to parvovirus B19, influenza, CMV and Epstein-Barr virus. In an earlier analysis of 587 of the donors, most TCR beta V segments appeared in productive rearrangements about 87% or about 30% of the time, broadly matching IMGT annotations. HLA typing was unavailable for some donors at each locus, so association tests used only the typed subset. In both the original and validation cohorts, the classifier was reported to diagnose cytomegalovirus status with high specificity and sensitivity. In a later analysis, most CMV-associated TCR beta chains were found to appear HLA-restricted, with HLA associations seemingly driven largely by CMV exposure. Assigning TCR associations to individual alleles was difficult when HLA alleles, especially DR and DQ, strongly co-occurred. Correlated functional status among segregating V segments might be attributable to linkage disequilibrium, but an unknown experimental factor could not be ruled out. The sequencing pipeline was judged likely to have produced a cluster of highly shared sequence variants as a technical artifact. This cohort had only TCR beta chains sequenced, and the lack of alpha or paired-chain data limited which features could be detected. Compared with the approximately 670-donor mean, donors in an Asian-associated ancestry cluster had fewer N-insertions in productive TCRs, according to a later genetic analysis. The only immune exposure information available for the cohort was CMV serostatus. A later analysis found that HLA-associated TCR beta chains were more clonally expanded and had lower generation probabilities than equally common non-associated chains. The authors suggested that the approach could potentially be extended to other disease states and immunological phenotypes. V-gene and J-gene trimming of TCR beta chains was associated with a missense DCLRE1C variant in a later genetic analysis, and the association was replicated in an independent cohort. Because the 87-base-pair reads could not distinguish some IMGT-functional V segments, including TRBV6-2 and TRBV6-3, those segments were excluded. While some public TCRs were present in many individuals, most TCR sequences turned up only very rarely across donors. In vitro tests confirmed that a few of the cytomegalovirus-associated TCR beta chains recognize cytomegalovirus antigens. A later analysis associated 15,000 or so TCR beta sequences with specific HLA alleles at a false discovery rate of 0.05.

CDR1 and CDR2 were assigned from the germline V gene as MGHDK and SYGVNS. Germline trimming: 6 bases from V, 8 bases from J; junction bases outside gene matches: 6. From the cysteine up to the phenylalanine, the CDR3 has a length of 14 residues. Kept here is only the CDR3 DNA, which spans 42 bases and is read in frame from base 1. In total, 666 healthy bone marrow donors made up the cohort. At the time of sampling, all cohort members were nominally healthy, though unrecorded immune exposures were likely present. The donor tested CMV seronegative, placing the donor among the roughly 350 seronegative members of the cohort. Every donor gave a peripheral blood sample, and the peripheral blood mononuclear cells from that sample were used for TCR beta sequencing. Genomic DNA was extracted from the blood cell samples with the Qiagen DNeasy Blood Extraction Kit. Libraries were made using the immunoSEQ multiplex PCR assay. The multiplex PCR relied on a mix of 60 forward primers for TCR Vbeta segments and 13 reverse primers for TCR Jbeta segments. The CDR3 region of rearranged TCR beta genes was amplified from genomic DNA with a multiplex PCR assay. The amplified TCR beta libraries were sequenced on the Illumina HiSeq System as 87-base-pair reads. The published analysis was carried out like this. A later analysis counted some 80 million unique TCR beta chains across the 666 repertoires, and 9.5 million to 11 million of these chains were shared by at least two donors. A nearest-neighbor algorithm error-corrected the raw reads and collapsed the reads into unique sequences, merging closely related sequences to remove PCR and sequencing errors. To assign V, D and J gene segments, CDR3 sequences were aligned to IMGT reference sequences. For a sequence to be retained, at least a six-nucleotide match to both a V gene segment and a J gene segment was required. A rearrangement counted as productive if the CDR3 had no stop codons and remained in frame with V and J, and every other rearrangement counted as non-productive. Following IMGT convention, CDR3 was defined as the stretch from the second conserved V-encoded cysteine to the conserved J-encoded phenylalanine. In an earlier analysis of approximately 590 of the donors, sequences lacking an unambiguous match to a single V gene segment were excluded. In an earlier analysis of 587 of the donors, V segments were called functional above 56.7% productive rearrangements and were called segregating when the between-donor standard deviation exceeded 5%. A statistical classification framework was built for diagnosing cytomegalovirus status from the catalog of TCR beta chain sequences. V and J gene assignment, in a later analysis, came from comparing TCR nucleotide sequences with IMGT/GENE-DB human TR gene sequences. The TCRdist pipeline was used in a later analysis to assign CDR3 sequences and most-parsimonious VDJ recombination scenarios. In a later analysis, every TCR beta chain was defined by the combination of its CDR3 amino acid sequence and its V-gene family, and reads without a unique V-gene family were dropped. To address suspected cross-contamination and a sequencing artifact, a later analysis removed a few hundred highly shared, low-generation-probability nucleotide sequences. For each public chain, a later analysis derived a clonal expansion index from normalized ranks of inferred template counts within each repertoire. Generation probabilities in a later analysis came from a VDJ recombination model fitted to out-of-frame rearrangements, and those results were checked against IGoR. Hypergeometric tests were used in a later analysis to score TCR-TCR, TCR-HLA and TCR-CMV co-occurrence, with a repertoire-size bias correction applied to the TCR pairs. To estimate false discovery rates, a later analysis permuted the HLA or CMV assignments 20 times. In a later analysis, co-occurring TCRs were grouped using DBSCAN, and TCRdist sequence similarity was added for clustering within HLA-allele-positive subsets. Repertoires with fewer than 30,000 or more than 120,000 public chains were left out of co-occurrence clustering, as were a handful of repertoires with anomalous nucleotide sharing. In TCRdb, the immuneACCESS table is reduced to in-frame sequences with V and J assigned. These tables do not hold every clone; where another copy was compared, an unresolved V gene accounts for under half, and the others remain unexplained. The V and J calls and clone size were taken over from that table, and D and trimming were inferred from the DNA. In this sample the table shows more than 85,000 clones, over 65% of which occur a single time. The ten top clones hold 2.6% of the sample.

About this clone itself: This receptor's antigen is unknown. Base quality data are lacking; no much larger clone is found one base away.

This TCR derives from a man aged 35-49 years in good health and CMV-seronegative. The sequencing sample was made of PBMCs. The receptor chain draws on TRBV25-1 and TRBJ1-6, with 8 bases matching TRBD1. The CDR3 has the sequence CASSRTGRDSPLHF. The DNA sequence is given as TGTGCCAGCAGCAGGACAGGGAGAGATTCACCCCTCCACTTT.